The 5 T cell receptor beta chains below were found in one sample sequenced in a study of graft-versus-host responses after intestinal transplantation. Assay used: immunoSEQ multiplex PCR; TCRdb lists only in-frame clones, some missing. The sample contains over 75,000 clones, about 88% of which appear only once. No cognate antigen is known for these TCRs. Specimen: unstimulated CD4+ T cells sorted from spleen or lymph node cells, collected before transplant. The origin of the receptors is a human donor who was the organ donor for an intestinal transplant.

The chain has TRBV9 and TRBJ2-1; perhaps TRBD2 as D (6 bases). The CDR3 sequence is 15 residues long. V lost 4 bases and J lost 2, with 13 bases in between. CDR1 and CDR2 from the germline V gene are SGDLS and YYNGEE. CDR3 DNA: TGTGCCAGCAGCAAGTTGGGAGGCGCCTACAATGAGCAGTTCTTC. Its protein product is CASSKLGGAYNEQFF. Looking up the rest from reference TRBV9 and TRBJ2-1 gives the full variable domain: DSGVTQTPKHLITATGQRVTLRCSPRSGDLSVYWYQQSLDQGLQFLIQYYNGEERAKGNILERFSAQQFPDLHSELNLSSLELGDSALYFCASSKLGGAYNEQFFGPGTRLTVL.

The chain carries TRBV6-5 and TRBJ2-7; the match to TRBD1 covers 8 bases. This CDR3 is 14 amino acids long. Germline V lookup: CDR1 MNHEY, CDR2 SVGAGI. With 10 bases clipped from V and 4 bases from J, the junction kept 12 bases outside the gene matches. DNA for the CDR3: TGTGCCACCACCAAATCAGGGGGCCTTTACGAGCAGTACTTC. It specifies CATTKSGGLYEQYF.

The rearrangement uses TRBV7-2 and TRBJ2-5, with D perhaps matching TRBD2 (5 bases). The V and J ends lost 5 bases and 3 bases respectively, with 10 bases between them. This CDR3 spans 13 amino acids. CDR1 SGHTA and CDR2 FQGNSA come from the germline V gene. The CDR3 DNA follows: TGTGCCAGCAGCCGCATCGGGAAAGAGACCCAGTACTTC. Its translation: CASSRIGKETQYF.

The CDR3 spells CAISDEPAETQYF. CDR3 nucleotide sequence: TGTGCCATCAGTGATGAACCAGCGGAGACCCAGTACTTC. V and J are TRBV10-3 and TRBJ2-5; D not resolved. V was clipped by 3 bases and J by 5 bases, with 10 bases between them. CDR1 is ENHRY and CDR2 is SYGVKD in the germline V gene. This CDR3 is 13 amino acids long.

This clone was observed a handful of times. The V gene is TRBV6-1, the J gene TRBJ1-1; weak D call: TRBD1 (5 bases). Trimming took 8 bases from V and 0 from J, leaving 10 bases between them. Germline loops: CDR1 MNHNS, CDR2 SASEGT. The CDR3 has 13 residues. The CDR3 spells CASFGAVNTEAFF. CDR3 DNA: TGTGCCAGCTTTGGGGCCGTGAACACTGAAGCTTTCTTT.